Listed below are T cell receptor beta chains from one sample, sequenced in a study of blood T cells in healthy people across ages. MiXCR, run by TCRdb on the 5' RACE reads, gives a single entry per CDR3 protein. The data contain more than 700,000 distinct CDR3 sequences, around 45% of them singletons. Sequenced material: blood. The source of these receptors is a man older than 75 in good health. Each CDR3 is given with its conserved first and last residue.

v_gene	j_gene	CDR3aa
TRBV29-1	TRBJ2-3	CSVSTPEGNTDTQYF
TRBV20-1	TRBJ2-7	CSATVGQGRVEQYF
TRBV14	-	CASSQLGTGDSYEQYF
TRBV27	TRBJ2-6	CATKSYSKSSGANVLTF
TRBV7-2	TRBJ2-7	CASSFRAGGPYEQYF
TRBV11-2	TRBJ2-5	CASSLARVETQYF
TRBV12-3/TRBV12-4	TRBJ2-5	CASSLDGTGLETQYF
TRBV6-2/TRBV6-3	TRBJ2-6	CASRLTGAGANVLTF
TRBV21-1	TRBJ2-4	CASSKVGGGPAKNIQYF
TRBV4-2	TRBJ2-3	CASSQAVAGGLYTDTQYF
TRBV12-3/TRBV12-4	TRBJ2-1	CASSLAGAANNEQFF
TRBV7-2	TRBJ2-3	CASSYGQITDTQYF
TRBV27	TRBJ2-7	CASSGARSSYEQYF
TRBV29-1	TRBJ2-1	CSVEVRGLRRNEQFF
TRBV7-2	TRBJ1-1	CASSSYNTEAFF
TRBV30	TRBJ1-2	CAWSVRGVHNYGYTF
TRBV2	TRBJ2-3	CASSGAGGADTQYF
TRBV29-1	TRBJ2-7	CSVGSRGVYEQYF
TRBV30	TRBJ2-7	CAWSLLSGLAGNKQYF
TRBV5-1	TRBJ2-7	CASSLGRGGGYEQYF
TRBV29-1	TRBJ2-7	CSVQAAGEQYF
TRBV7-2	-	CASSPMRGGETQYF
TRBV7-2	TRBJ2-4	CASSPAGGVKERYF
TRBV5-1	TRBJ2-5	CASSVEAEQETQYF
TRBV29-1	TRBJ1-1	CSVVGARNTEAFF
TRBV27	TRBJ2-1	CASTSSTGYNEQFF
TRBV28	TRBJ2-6	CASSWGQGARGANVLTF
TRBV27	TRBJ1-1	CASGTGERLEAFF
TRBV6-1	TRBJ2-2	CASSDGTSGGPGTGELFF
TRBV10-3	TRBJ2-2	CAISEKREGLTGELFF
TRBV7-2	TRBJ1-2	CASSITGTGPSGYTF
TRBV5-1	TRBJ2-7	CASSLALSYPSYEQYF
TRBV29-1	TRBJ1-2	CSVEARLYGYTF
TRBV14	TRBJ1-1	CASSPGGQGAHTEAFF
TRBV5-1	TRBJ2-3	CASSLGLPGDTQYF
TRBV7-2	TRBJ2-1	CASSLLRRGFGEQFF
TRBV29-1	TRBJ2-7	CSVEVAGGRDYEQYF
TRBV28	TRBJ2-6	CASRGHGQYSVANVLTF
TRBV28	TRBJ1-1	CASSFADRTEAFF
TRBV7-2	TRBJ2-3	CASSFARGGGTQYF
TRBV11-2	TRBJ2-4	CASSLEAWTVPKGQYF
TRBV20-1	TRBJ2-3	CSAFAEGTDTQYF
TRBV5-1	TRBJ2-4	CANSSDRYIQYF
TRBV5-6	TRBJ2-5	CASSRDRELQTQYF
TRBV3-1	-	CASSHGGRAPYNEQYF
TRBV14	TRBJ2-1	CASSHLNSLLYNEQFF
TRBV9	TRBJ2-7	CASSEGGDVAYEQYF
TRBV30	TRBJ2-3	CARSGPNTDTQYF
TRBV29-1	TRBJ2-1	CSVGNDNEQFF
TRBV20-1	TRBJ2-1	CSAQRAPYDEQFF
TRBV6-6	TRBJ2-1	CASGRPYNEQFF
TRBV15	TRBJ1-1	CATSRVQGGAFF
TRBV4-3	TRBJ2-5	CASSRIRGETQYF
TRBV20-1	TRBJ2-6	CSARRQTGANVLTF
TRBV6-5	TRBJ2-7	CASRITGTGSYEQYF
TRBV5-1	TRBJ2-2	CASSLAATRTGELFF
TRBV28	TRBJ1-2	CASSPLSRTEGYTF
TRBV24-1	TRBJ2-3	CATSDAGEPTDTQYF
TRBV18	-	CASSPSLGGGEQYF
TRBV29-1	TRBJ2-1	CSVGPDRHNEQFF